The present entry profiles one TCR beta chain with its context. The antigen is unknown. The data derive from a study of lymphopenia after photon versus proton radiotherapy. Study conclusions and caveats: Larger post-nadir TCR diversity loss correlated inversely with survival in deceased patients. Better survival with proton therapy was suggested as possible, not demonstrated. Oligoclonal CD8+ Temra expansion after nadir drove photon patients' diversity drop. Photon-treated patients lost naive T cells and TCR diversity; proton-treated stayed stable.

This CDR3 is 17 amino acids long. V was trimmed by 0 bases and J by 5 bases, leaving 17 bases between them. Germline V gene lookup returns CDR1 MGHRA and CDR2 YSYEKL. Libraries were prepared by immunoSEQ multiplex PCR; TCRdb keeps only in-frame clonotypes and omits some of them. Of roughly 64,000 clones detected, roughly 87% appear once; the ten largest clones hold 9.5% to 15%. The TCR comes from a man older than 75 with esophageal cancer. The chain couples TRBV4-1 to TRBJ2-1; no firm D call. The sample was peripheral blood, taken from a patient treated with proton-based radiotherapy. The CDR3 reads CASSQESSAPGNNEQFF. CDR3 coding DNA: TGCGCCAGCAGCCAAGAATCTTCCGCGCCTGGGAACAATGAGCAGTTCTTC.